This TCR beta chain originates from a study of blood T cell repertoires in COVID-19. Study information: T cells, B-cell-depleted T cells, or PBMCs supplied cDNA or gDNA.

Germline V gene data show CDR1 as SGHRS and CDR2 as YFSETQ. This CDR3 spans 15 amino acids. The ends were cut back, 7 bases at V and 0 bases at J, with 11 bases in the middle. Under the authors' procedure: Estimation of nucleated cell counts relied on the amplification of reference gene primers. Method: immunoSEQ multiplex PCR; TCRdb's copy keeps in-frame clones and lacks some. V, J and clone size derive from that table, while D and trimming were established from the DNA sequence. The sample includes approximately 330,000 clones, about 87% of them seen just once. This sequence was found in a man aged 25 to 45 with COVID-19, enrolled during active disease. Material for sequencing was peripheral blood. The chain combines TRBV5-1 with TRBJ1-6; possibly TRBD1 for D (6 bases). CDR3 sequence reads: CASQQGPSYNSPLHF. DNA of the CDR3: TGCGCCAGCCAACAGGGACCCTCCTATAATTCACCCCTCCACTTT.